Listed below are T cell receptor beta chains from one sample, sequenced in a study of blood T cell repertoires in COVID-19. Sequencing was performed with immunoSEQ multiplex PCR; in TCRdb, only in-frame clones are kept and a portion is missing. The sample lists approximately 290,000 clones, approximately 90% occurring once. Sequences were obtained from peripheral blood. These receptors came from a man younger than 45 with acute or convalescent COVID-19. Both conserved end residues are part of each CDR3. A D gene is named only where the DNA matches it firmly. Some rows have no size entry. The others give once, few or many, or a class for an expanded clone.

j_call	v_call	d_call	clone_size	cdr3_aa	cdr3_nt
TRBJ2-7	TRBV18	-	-	CASSPQSRGSGSEQYF	TGTGCCAGCTCACCACAATCTAGGGGAAGTGGATCCGAGCAGTACTTC
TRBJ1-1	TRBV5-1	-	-	CASSWAGTLNTEAFF	TGCGCCAGCAGCTGGGCGGGCACGCTGAACACTGAAGCTTTCTTT
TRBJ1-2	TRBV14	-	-	CASSPERTSGGYTF	TGTGCCAGCAGCCCAGAACGGACGAGCGGGGGCTACACCTTC
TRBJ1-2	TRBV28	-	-	CASSSQRVGGGYTF	TGTGCCAGCAGTTCCCAGAGGGTAGGCGGTGGCTACACCTTC
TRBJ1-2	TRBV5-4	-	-	CASSLPGSAYYGYTF	TGTGCCAGCAGCTTACCCGGGTCGGCTTACTATGGCTACACCTTC
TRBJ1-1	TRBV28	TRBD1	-	CASSSTTGGLGEAFF	TGTGCCAGCAGTTCGACCACAGGGGGTCTGGGTGAAGCTTTCTTT
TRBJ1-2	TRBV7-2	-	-	CASSLLLQNHGYTF	TGTGCCAGCAGCTTACTCTTACAAAATCATGGCTACACCTTC
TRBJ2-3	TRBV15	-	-	CATSNEGAATRLDTQYF	TGTGCCACCAGCAATGAAGGGGCCGCAACCCGGTTGGATACGCAGTATTTT
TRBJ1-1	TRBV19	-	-	CATIQGTLNTEAFF	TGTGCCACGATCCAGGGCACGCTGAACACTGAAGCTTTCTTT
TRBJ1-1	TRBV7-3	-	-	CASGEGTNTEAFF	TGTGCCAGCGGGGAAGGGACTAACACTGAAGCTTTCTTT
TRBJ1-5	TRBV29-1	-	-	CSVEDQGQPQHF	TGCAGCGTTGAAGATCAGGGGCAGCCCCAGCATTTT
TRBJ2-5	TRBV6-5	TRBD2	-	CASLPRLAVQETQYF	TGTGCCAGCCTCCCCAGACTAGCCGTACAAGAGACCCAGTACTTC
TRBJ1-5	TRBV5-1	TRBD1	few	CASSLEPRDSYSNQPQHF	TGCGCCAGCAGCTTGGAACCCCGGGACAGCTATAGCAATCAGCCCCAGCATTTT